Below, 14 T cell receptor beta chains from the same sample are listed, as sequenced in a study of T cell repertoires in cytomegalovirus infection. In TCRdb, the reads were re-called with MiXCR into one record per CDR3 protein. The table includes some 320,000 distinct CDR3 sequences, almost 30% detected once. These receptors' antigens are unknown. This material consisted of cultured PBMCs, taken from culture after CMV antigen stimulation. Every receptor here comes from a human donor in good health (CMV status not recorded). Some clones in this sample may be carry-over from other donors' samples.

This chain uses TRBV7-8 with TRBJ1-6; 10 nucleotides agree with TRBD1. The V segment lost 8 bases and the J segment 9 bases; nucleotides outside the gene matches: 7. CDR1 SGHVS and CDR2 FQNEAQ come from the germline V gene. The CDR3 length is 14 residues. The CDR3 loop reads CASASGTGVSPLHF. CDR3 coding DNA: TGTGCCAGCGCCTCCGGGACAGGGGTTTCACCCCTCCACTTT.

The V call is TRBV20-1, the J call TRBJ1-6; weak D call: TRBD1 (6 bases). V dropped 0 bases and J dropped 4 bases, with 13 bases sitting between them. The germline V gene encodes CDR1 DFQATT and CDR2 SNEGSKA (reference sequence). The CDR3 is 16 amino acids. CDR3 protein: CSARDEGGDYNSPLHF. Here the CDR3 DNA reads TGCAGTGCTAGAGATGAGGGGGGGGATTATAATTCACCCCTCCACTTT.

This clonotype was observed a few times. The chain uses TRBV7-3 and TRBJ2-3; no reliable D call. This CDR3 region has 15 residues. Trimming stripped 3 bases from V and 0 bases from J, with 10 bases between. Germline values: CDR1 SGHTA, CDR2 FQGTGA. CDR3 in DNA: TGTGCCAGCAGCTTGGGATATCAGAGCACAGATACGCAGTATTTT. Residues: CASSLGYQSTDTQYF.

The chain is built from TRBV7-2 and TRBJ1-1; D is undetermined. This CDR3 is 16 amino acids long. V lost 1 base, J lost 5 bases, and 17 bases lay in between. CDR1 SGHTA and CDR2 FQGNSA come from the germline V gene. This CDR3 is CASSLVDGMEGTEAFF. CDR3 DNA sequence: TGTGCCAGCAGCTTAGTTGACGGGATGGAAGGTACTGAAGCTTTCTTT.

This clonotype has a count of ten or more. V usage is TRBV12-3 or TRBV12-4 and J usage is TRBJ1-2; D gene unclear. The CDR3 contains 13 residues. Trimming pared 1 base from V and 7 bases from J, leaving 10 bases between. CDR3 DNA: TGTGCCAGCAGTTTAGGACAAAGGTCTGGCTACACCTTC. Its translation is CASSLGQRSGYTF.

The chain employs TRBV4-1 and TRBJ2-1; TRBD2 aligns across 7 bases. This CDR3 spans 15 amino acids. The junction had 11 bases not matched to a gene; V was cut back by 4 bases and J by 8 bases. The germline V gene has CDR1 MGHRA and CDR2 YSYEKL. The CDR3: CASSLTGLPPDEQFF. The CDR3, as DNA: TGCGCCAGCAGCCTTACGGGACTACCTCCGGATGAGCAGTTCTTC.

This chain joins TRBV28 and TRBJ1-2, with 10 bases identical to TRBD1. Germline lookup yields CDR1 MDHEN and CDR2 SYDVKM. The CDR3 covers 15 residues. V was clipped by 5 bases and J by 2 bases; unmatched bases: 5. In DNA form, the CDR3 reads TGTGCCAGCAGTGACAGGGGGCGTCTAAACTATGGCTACACCTTC. As protein: CASSDRGRLNYGYTF.

This clonotype was seen repeatedly, ten times or more. The CDR3 coding sequence is TGTGCCACCAGGGTAAGCGGGAACCACGAGCAGTACTTC. Translated, it gives CATRVSGNHEQYF. The chain employs TRBV15 and TRBJ2-7; 7 bases are shared with TRBD2. CDR3 size: 13 residues. CDR1 and CDR2 (germline): LNHNV, YYDKDF (reference sequence). V was pared by 6 bases and J by 5 bases, with 7 bases of the junction left unmatched. The variable domain in full, completed from reference TRBV15 and TRBJ2-7, reads DAMVIQNPRYQVTQFGKPVTLSCSQTLNHNVMYWYQQKSSQAPKLLFHYYDKDFNNEADTPDNFQSRRPNTSFCFLDIRSPGLGDTAMYLCATRVSGNHEQYFGPGTRLTVT.

The chain links TRBV12-3 or TRBV12-4 to TRBJ2-6, with 7 bases that match TRBD1. V lost 4 bases, J lost 0 bases, and 15 bases stayed unmatched. This CDR3 contains 20 residues. CDR3 DNA sequence: TGTGCCAGCAGTTCTAGAACAGGGGAATTTAGCCGCTCTGGGGCCAACGTCCTGACTTTC. Its protein is CASSSRTGEFSRSGANVLTF.

This clonotype appeared many times. V is TRBV7-2 and J is TRBJ1-6; 10 bases match TRBD1. The CDR3 contains 14 residues. J lost 14 bases, V lost 6 bases, and 10 bases had no gene match. From germline, CDR1 is SGHTA and CDR2 FQGNSA. In nucleotides, the CDR3 is TGTGCCAGCAGTTCCGGGGACAGGGGCGTCGCCCTCCACTTT. Translating it yields CASSSGDRGVALHF.

This clonotype was counted a few times. The V and J genes are TRBV12-3 or TRBV12-4 and TRBJ1-1; D may be TRBD1 (6 bases). The ends were cut back, 6 bases at V and 7 bases at J, with 15 bases in the middle. This CDR3 has 13 residues. The CDR3 DNA sequence: TGTGCCAGCAGCCCCGCCGGGGGCGGTGAAGCTTTCTTT. Its protein is CASSPAGGGEAFF.

This clonotype was recorded many times. CDR3 residues: CASSFKPLRTADYGYTF. The CDR3 DNA is TGTGCCAGCAGTTTTAAGCCATTAAGGACAGCTGACTATGGCTACACCTTC. The chain uses TRBV12-3 or TRBV12-4 and TRBJ1-2; tentatively, D is TRBD1 (6 bases). Trimming shortened V by 3 bases and J by 3 bases, and 20 bases separated the two germline ends. CDR3 length equals 17 residues.

Worth noting for this clonotype: One end of the junction does not line up with germline, which may come from a read error. This rearrangement joins TRBV7-8 to TRBJ1-2; D uncertain. The CDR3 spans 14 residues. CDR1 and CDR2 (germline): SGHVS, FQNEAQ. DNA for the CDR3: TGTGCCAGCAGTTTAGGGTCGAATTACGACCGCTACACCTTC. This gives the protein CASSLGSNYDRYTF.

The chain recombines TRBV10-3 with TRBJ2-2, with 8 bases lining up with TRBD1. The CDR3 is 15 residues long. Germline V CDR1 and CDR2: ENHRY, SYGVKD. Losses at the gene ends were 4 bases for V and 1 base for J; bases not matched to a gene: 2. The CDR3 region is CAISVGQVNTGELFF. CDR3 DNA sequence: TGTGCCATCAGTGTGGGACAGGTGAACACCGGGGAGCTGTTTTTT.